The 30 T cell receptor beta chains presented below share a single source sample, sequenced in a study of shared clonotypes between healthy human individuals. Only in-frame clones appear in the TCRdb table, and some are missing; sequencing was by immunoSEQ multiplex PCR. The sample carries about 2.2 million clones, just under 95% recorded once. As defined, naive CD8 cells were CD45RO-negative and positively selected for CCR7, with terminally differentiated effector memory CD45RA+ cells excluded. Sequencing was carried out using naive CD8+ T cells from PBMCs. Source of these receptors: a young man in good health. Some clones in this sample may be carry-over from other donors' samples.

The V and J genes are TRBV7-9 and TRBJ2-1; D remains ambiguous. CDR1 is SEHNR, CDR2 FQNEAQ, per germline (reference sequence). Trimming removed 5 bases from V and 1 base from J, with 12 bases in between. There are 15 residues in the CDR3. CDR3 DNA sequence: TGTGCCAGCAGCCCTCGGACGAAATCCTACAATGAGCAGTTCTTC. This gives the protein CASSPRTKSYNEQFF. Complete variable domain (other parts from reference TRBV7-9 and TRBJ2-1): DTGVSQNPRHKITKRGQNVTFRCDPISEHNRLYWYRQTLGQGPEFLTYFQNEAQLEKSRLLSDRFSAERPKGSFSTLEIQRTEQGDSAMYLCASSPRTKSYNEQFFGPGTRLTVL.

The genes are TRBV11-2 and TRBJ1-4; D remains unclear. This CDR3 spans 14 amino acids. Germline assignment: CDR1 SGHAT and CDR2 FQNNGV. V gave up 7 bases and J gave up 8 bases, with 17 bases separating them. The CDR3 DNA follows: TGTGCCAGCACCTCCCGCGGGGAGAGGGAAAAACTGTTTTTT. This sequence encodes CASTSRGEREKLFF.

The chain carries TRBV11-2 and TRBJ2-4, with 7 bases that match TRBD1. The CDR3 loop spans 16 amino acids. Germline CDR1 and CDR2: SGHAT and FQNNGV. Unmatched junction bases numbered 7, after V lost 0 bases and J lost 5 bases. CDR3 region: CASSLEKGAGENIQYF. The CDR3 DNA reads TGTGCCAGCAGCTTAGAAAAGGGGGCAGGGGAAAACATTCAGTACTTC.

The rearrangement links TRBV7-9 to TRBJ2-2; D is perhaps TRBD2 (5 bases). CDR3 size: 14 residues. The V gene's germline CDR1 is SEHNR and CDR2 FQNEAQ (reference sequence). The V and J ends lost 11 bases and 8 bases respectively, with 21 bases between them. CDR3 loop: CAHFPQDSAGELFF. CDR3 nucleotide sequence: TGTGCCCACTTTCCCCAGGACTCGGCGGGGGAGCTGTTTTTT.

The chain links TRBV7-9 to TRBJ1-1; D might be TRBD1 (5 bases). From germline, CDR1 is SEHNR and CDR2 FQNEAQ (reference sequence). The CDR3 consists of 14 residues. V was trimmed by 5 bases and J by 11 bases, leaving 21 bases between them. The CDR3 nucleotides are TGTGCCAGCAGCCCCCCCGGGACCCAGGAGGGGGCTTTCTTT. This translates into CASSPPGTQEGAFF.

As to this clone: Different DNA sequences within this sample yield the same CDR3. The chain joins TRBV28 to TRBJ1-1; D perhaps matches TRBD1 (6 bases). The CDR3 consists of 14 residues. Trimming removed 3 bases at V and 5 bases at J, with 13 bases between. The germline V gene encodes CDR1 MDHEN and CDR2 SYDVKM. CDR3 nucleotide sequence: TGTGCCAGCAGTTTTTGGGCAGGGGATACTGAAGCTTTCTTT. It is translated as CASSFWAGDTEAFF.

The chain joins TRBV6-1 to TRBJ1-1; the match to TRBD1 covers 9 bases. The germline V gene has CDR1 MNHNS and CDR2 SASEGT. The CDR3 extends over 15 amino acids. The V and J ends lost 8 bases and 1 base, in that order; junction bases with no gene match: 8. CDR3 amino acids: CASGSRDRANTEAFF. CDR3 DNA sequence: TGTGCCAGCGGGTCCCGGGACAGGGCGAACACTGAAGCTTTCTTT.

As concerns this clone: A much larger clonotype is one base distant, so this may be a read error. The same CDR3 also results from other DNA sequences found in this sample. The chain couples TRBV29-1 to TRBJ2-1; unclear D gene. The CDR3 has 11 amino acids. V was shortened by 4 bases and J by 4 bases, with 5 bases between the two germline ends. The germline CDR1 and CDR2 sequences are SQVTM and ANQGSEA. As DNA, the CDR3 is TGCAGCGTTGGGGGTTACAATGAGCAGTTCTTC. It specifies CSVGGYNEQFF.

CDR3 in DNA: TGTGCCAGCAAAAGCGTCTCCTACAATGAGCAGTTCTTC. As protein: CASKSVSYNEQFF. The chain links TRBV13 to TRBJ2-1, with D uncertain. Germline V gene lookup returns CDR1 PRHDT and CDR2 FYEKMQ (reference sequence). This CDR3 has 13 residues. The germline V and J ends were trimmed by 7 bases and 0 bases, with 7 bases remaining between them.

This clone was detected a few times. The V call is TRBV19, the J call TRBJ2-7, with D perhaps matching TRBD1 (6 bases). CDR1 and CDR2 from the germline V gene are LNHDA and SQIVND (reference sequence). There are 13 residues in the CDR3. V lost 5 bases, J lost 3 bases, and 11 bases lay in between. CDR3 DNA sequence: TGTGCCAGTAGTCCCCTCAGGGGCTACGAGCAGTACTTC. Translating gives CASSPLRGYEQYF. Using reference TRBV19 and TRBJ2-7 for the parts outside the CDR3, the full variable domain is DGGITQSPKYLFRKEGQNVTLSCEQNLNHDAMYWYRQDPGQGLRLIYYSQIVNDFQKGDIAEGYSVSREKKESFPLTVTSAQKNPTAFYLCASSPLRGYEQYFGPGTRLTVT.

The rearrangement joins TRBV10-3 to TRBJ2-3; 7 bases agree with TRBD1. V was pared by 4 bases and J by 0 bases, with 13 bases of the junction left unmatched. The germline V gene encodes CDR1 ENHRY and CDR2 SYGVKD. The CDR3 runs to 18 residues. CDR3 DNA sequence: TGTGCCATCAGTGGGTTCGAACAGGGGTTGAGTAGCACAGATACGCAGTATTTT. Translated, it gives CAISGFEQGLSSTDTQYF.

In the case of this clone: Other DNA sequences within the sample encode an identical CDR3. The V call is TRBV27, the J call TRBJ1-4, with TRBD1 as a possible D gene (5 bases). Looked up from germline, CDR1 is MNHEY and CDR2 is SMNVEV (reference sequence). The CDR3 consists of 14 residues. Trimming removed 3 bases at V and 7 bases at J, with 12 bases between. The chain's CDR3 is CASSFTGGGEKLFF. The CDR3, as DNA: TGTGCCAGCAGTTTCACCGGGGGTGGTGAAAAACTGTTTTTT.

Here the CDR3 DNA reads TGTGCCAGCAGCTTCGGGTCGGGTGGAACTGAAGCTTTCTTT. This sequence encodes CASSFGSGGTEAFF. The chain has TRBV13 and TRBJ1-1; D remains unclear. V gave up 3 bases and J gave up 5 bases, with 13 bases separating them. Germline CDR1 PRHDT, CDR2 FYEKMQ (reference sequence). The CDR3 length is 14 residues.

This rearrangement joins TRBV5-4 to TRBJ2-2; D possibly matches TRBD1 or TRBD2 (6 bases each). V was pared by 4 bases and J by 6 bases, with 13 bases between. In germline, CDR1 is SGHNT, CDR2 YYREEE (reference sequence). The CDR3 loop spans 14 amino acids. The CDR3 spells CASSLGGLPGELFF. The CDR3 nucleotides read TGTGCCAGCAGCCTGGGGGGCCTGCCCGGGGAGCTGTTTTTT. The complete variable domain, with remaining parts taken from reference TRBV5-4 and TRBJ2-2, reads ETGVTQSPTHLIKTRGQQVTLRCSSQSGHNTVSWYQQALGQGPQFIFQYYREEENGRGNFPPRFSGLQFPNYSSELNVNALELDDSALYLCASSLGGLPGELFFGEGSRLTVL.

The V and J genes are TRBV9 and TRBJ2-5, with 11 bases identical to TRBD2. The J call may be incorrect, as the DNA end agrees better with TRBJ2-7. Germline V gives CDR1 SGDLS, CDR2 YYNGEE. The CDR3 runs to 14 residues. For the CDR3, the DNA is TGTGCCAGCAGCGTTAGCGGGAGGGGATACGAGCAGTACTTC. This gives the protein CASSVSGRGYEQYF.

The V and J genes are TRBV27 and TRBJ2-7, with TRBD2 matching 11 bases. The V gene's germline CDR1 is MNHEY and CDR2 SMNVEV (reference sequence). With 0 bases clipped from V and 6 bases from J, the junction kept 10 bases outside the gene matches. The CDR3 runs 17 residues. The CDR3 DNA follows: TGTGCCAGCAGTTTATCGAGTCGGGCTAGCGGGAGGCCCGAGCAGTACTTC. This sequence encodes CASSLSSRASGRPEQYF.

The genes are TRBV4-1 and TRBJ2-7; D possibly corresponds to TRBD1 (6 bases). This CDR3 comprises 13 residues. Germline lookup yields CDR1 MGHRA and CDR2 YSYEKL. The V end was cut by 4 bases, the J end by 3 bases, with 10 bases between. CDR3 nucleotides: TGCGCCAGCAGCCCGGGACATAGCTACGAGCAGTACTTC. As protein: CASSPGHSYEQYF.

V is TRBV2 and J is TRBJ2-7; D tentatively fits TRBD1 or TRBD2 (5 bases each). Germline V gene data show CDR1 as SNHLY and CDR2 as FYNNEI. The CDR3 sequence is 12 residues long. V lost 7 bases and J lost 3, with 10 bases in between. The CDR3 sequence is CASTGTDYEQYF. In DNA form, the CDR3 reads TGTGCCAGCACTGGGACCGACTACGAGCAGTACTTC. Full variable domain (remainder filled in from reference TRBV2 and TRBJ2-7): EPEVTQTPSHQVTQMGQEVILRCVPISNHLYFYWYRQILGQKVEFLVSFYNNEISEKSEIFDDQFSVERPDGSNFTLKIRSTKLEDSAMYFCASTGTDYEQYFGPGTRLTVT.

The rearrangement links TRBV27 to TRBJ2-2; 9 positions agree with TRBD2. Germline CDR1 MNHEY, CDR2 SMNVEV (reference sequence). The CDR3 extends over 15 amino acids. J gave up 7 bases and V 2 bases, and 5 bases lay outside the gene matches. The CDR3 coding sequence is TGTGCCAGCAGTTTAGCGGGAGGGCCGATCGGGGAGCTGTTTTTT. This sequence encodes CASSLAGGPIGELFF.

In DNA, the CDR3 is TGTGCCAGCAGCCCCGTAAGCTACAATGAGCAGTTCTTC. Encoded protein: CASSPVSYNEQFF. The chain couples TRBV28 to TRBJ2-1; no definite D call. CDR3 length: 13 residues. CDR1 MDHEN and CDR2 SYDVKM come from the germline V gene. The ends were cut back, 6 bases at V and 3 bases at J, with 9 bases in the middle.

The chain has TRBV7-9 and TRBJ2-4; tentatively, D is TRBD1 (6 bases). The CDR3 extends over 16 amino acids. Germline CDR1 and CDR2: SEHNR and FQNEAQ (reference sequence). With 5 bases removed from V and 0 bases from J, the gap between germline ends came to 14 bases. In nucleotides, the CDR3 is TGTGCCAGCAGCCCGCCAGGGGACGTAGCCAAAAACATTCAGTACTTC. Protein sequence: CASSPPGDVAKNIQYF.

The CDR3 DNA is TGTGCCAGCAGTTTGTGGGGCATTAGTTCCTACGAGCAGTACTTC. This gives the protein CASSLWGISSYEQYF. The chain employs TRBV27 and TRBJ2-7; D perhaps matches TRBD1 (5 bases). The CDR3 is 15 residues long. CDR1 and CDR2 (germline): MNHEY, SMNVEV (reference sequence). V lost 3 bases to trimming and J lost 1 base, with 13 bases between them.

This clone has only one observation. The chain combines TRBV7-9 with TRBJ2-3; D remains ambiguous. In germline, CDR1 is SEHNR, CDR2 FQNEAQ (reference sequence). With 4 bases removed from V and 0 bases from J, the gap between germline ends came to 14 bases. CDR3 length: 16 residues. DNA for the CDR3: TGTGCCAGCAGCTCACCGGACGGCCGAAGCACAGATACGCAGTATTTT. Amino acids: CASSSPDGRSTDTQYF.

The V call is TRBV19, the J call TRBJ2-7; D may be TRBD2 (5 bases). CDR1 LNHDA and CDR2 SQIVND come from the germline V gene (reference sequence). The CDR3 length is 14 residues. V dropped 7 bases and J dropped 4 bases, with 17 bases sitting between them. In DNA, the CDR3 is TGTGCCAGTACCCCGGAGGCAGCGTCTTACGAGCAGTACTTC. Residues: CASTPEAASYEQYF.

V and J are TRBV15 and TRBJ2-7; possibly TRBD1 for D (6 bases). The CDR3 consists of 14 residues. Trimming removed 5 bases from V and 2 bases from J, with 13 bases in between. Germline loops: CDR1 LNHNV, CDR2 YYDKDF (reference sequence). This CDR3 reads CATSLAEGAYEQYF. CDR3 DNA sequence: TGTGCCACCAGCTTAGCCGAGGGGGCCTACGAGCAGTACTTC.

V usage is TRBV10-1 and J usage is TRBJ2-2; D might be TRBD1 or TRBD2, each matching 5 bases. The CDR3 extends over 15 amino acids. V was clipped by 5 bases and J by 4 bases, with 14 bases between them. CDR1 and CDR2 from the germline V gene are WNHNN and SYGVQD (reference sequence). This CDR3 reads CASSFGGISTGELFF. CDR3 in DNA: TGCGCCAGCAGTTTTGGGGGTATAAGCACCGGGGAGCTGTTTTTT.

This chain joins TRBV4-1 and TRBJ2-7, with a weak D call TRBD1 (6 bases). V lost 0 bases and J 2 bases, leaving 14 bases between the germline ends. Germline values: CDR1 MGHRA, CDR2 YSYEKL. The CDR3 has 16 amino acids. As DNA, the CDR3 is TGCGCCAGCAGCCAAGATCGCAAACAGGGAACCTACGAGCAGTACTTC. Translation gives CASSQDRKQGTYEQYF.

The V gene is TRBV28, the J gene TRBJ1-1, with TRBD1 matching over 7 bases. V lost 7 bases to trimming and J lost 5 bases; unmatched junction nucleotides: 19. This CDR3 is built from 17 residues. Germline V gene data show CDR1 as MDHEN and CDR2 as SYDVKM. The CDR3, as DNA: TGTGCCAGCATAGGCAGGCCTGTAGTAAGGGGGCGAACTGAAGCTTTCTTT. This gives the protein CASIGRPVVRGRTEAFF.

DNA of the CDR3: TGTGCCAGCAGCTTAGGGACCCAGCGGGAACAAGAGACCCAGTACTTC. Protein sequence: CASSLGTQREQETQYF. The chain employs TRBV7-9 and TRBJ2-5, with 7 bases matching TRBD2. With V trimmed by 1 base and J by 2 bases, 7 bases remained unmatched. The CDR3 loop spans 16 amino acids. Germline V gene lookup returns CDR1 SEHNR and CDR2 FQNEAQ (reference sequence).

The V gene is TRBV28, the J gene TRBJ2-7; 8 bases line up with TRBD2. Germline CDR1 MDHEN, CDR2 SYDVKM. This CDR3 spans 14 amino acids. With V trimmed by 5 bases and J by 3 bases, 6 bases remained unmatched. This CDR3 reads CASSPLAENYEQYF. The CDR3 DNA is TGTGCCAGCAGTCCACTAGCGGAAAACTACGAGCAGTACTTC.